One sample yielded the 16 T cell receptor beta chains listed below, sequenced in a study of post-analysis software for immune sequencing data. Study conclusions and caveats: Higher frequency in patients than in controls was seen for several TRBV segments, with TRBV5-6, TRBV5-1 and TRBV20-1 among them.

These TCRs' antigens remain unknown. Researchers reported that TCR beta cDNA libraries carried unique molecular identifiers. TCRdb reprocessed the PCR reads with MiXCR, giving one entry per CDR3 protein. The sample consists of approximately 660,000 distinct CDR3 sequences, approximately 60% of them appearing once. Sequencing was performed on blood. Receptors originate from a girl under 10 years old with multiple sclerosis.

This rearrangement joins TRBV29-1 to TRBJ2-1, with D perhaps being TRBD1 or TRBD2 (5 bases each). This CDR3 has 11 amino acids. Germline CDR1 is SQVTM and CDR2 is ANQGSEA. V was clipped by 4 bases and J by 8 bases, with 9 bases between them. CDR3 DNA: TGCAGCGTTGTGGGGGAATATGAGCAGTTCTTC. This codes for CSVVGEYEQFF.

The V call is TRBV24-1, the J call TRBJ2-1, with D perhaps TRBD1 or TRBD2 (6 bases each). This CDR3 is built from 13 residues. The germline V gene encodes CDR1 KGHDR and CDR2 SFDVKD. V shed 4 bases and J shed 9 bases, with 12 bases lying between them. The CDR3 DNA sequence: TGTGCCACCAGTGAAGGGGGGAATGTTGAGCAGTTCTTC. The encoded protein is CATSEGGNVEQFF.

The chain couples TRBV4-3 to TRBJ1-2, with D perhaps matching TRBD1 (6 bases). Between the trimmed V and J ends, which lost 2 bases and 1 base, there was a span of 11 bases. The CDR3 has 15 residues. The germline V gene encodes CDR1 LGHNA and CDR2 YSLEER. The CDR3 DNA is TGCGCCAGCAGCCAAACGACAGGCCTTAACTATGGCTACACCTTC. Encoded protein: CASSQTTGLNYGYTF.

V and J are TRBV10-3 and TRBJ2-1; D is unresolved. Germline V gene lookup returns CDR1 ENHRY and CDR2 SYGVKD. V was cut by 0 bases and J by 6 bases, with 9 bases left in between. This CDR3 has 14 residues. This CDR3 is CAISESGRINEQFF. CDR3 DNA sequence: TGTGCCATCAGTGAGTCAGGCAGAATCAATGAGCAGTTCTTC.

This clonotype is a singleton in its sample. As DNA, the CDR3 is TGCAGCGTTGATTCGGGGTCTGGGGCCAACGTCCTGACTTTC. Protein sequence: CSVDSGSGANVLTF. The chain carries TRBV29-1 and TRBJ2-6, with D tentatively TRBD2 (5 bases). The V gene's germline CDR1 is SQVTM and CDR2 ANQGSEA. V was trimmed by 3 bases and J by 1 base, leaving 7 bases between them. The CDR3 is 14 amino acids.

This rearrangement joins TRBV11-2 to TRBJ2-5; 15 bases align to TRBD2. Looked up from germline, CDR1 is SGHAT and CDR2 is FQNNGV. The CDR3 is 16 residues long. V lost 5 bases and J lost 5; bases outside the gene matches: 6. The CDR3, as DNA: TGTGCCAGCAGCCTTGGGACTAGCGGGGGGTTGGAGACCCAGTACTTC. Amino acids: CASSLGTSGGLETQYF. The complete variable domain, with remaining parts taken from reference TRBV11-2 and TRBJ2-5, reads EAGVAQSPRYKIIEKRQSVAFWCNPISGHATLYWYQQILGQGPKLLIQFQNNGVVDDSQLPKDRFSAERLKGVDSTLKIQPAKLEDSAVYLCASSLGTSGGLETQYFGPGTRLLVL.

This clonotype was found a few times. V and J are TRBV5-1 and TRBJ2-5; 11 bases map to TRBD1. The CDR3 has 15 amino acids. Germline trimming cut 6 bases from V and 2 bases from J; bases unmatched to any gene: 6. Germline V gene data show CDR1 as SGHRS and CDR2 as YFSETQ. CDR3 in DNA: TGCGCCAGCAACCGGGACAGGGGGGCTCAAGAGACCCAGTACTTC. Its translation: CASNRDRGAQETQYF.

V is TRBV12-3 or TRBV12-4 and J is TRBJ1-2, with D possibly matching TRBD1 (6 bases). The CDR3 has 14 amino acids. Trimming shortened V by 3 bases and J by 8 bases, and 16 bases separated the two germline ends. CDR3 residues: CASSLVASGEGYTF. The DNA for the CDR3 is TGTGCCAGCAGTTTGGTCGCGTCAGGGGAAGGCTACACCTTC.

This chain uses TRBV15 with TRBJ1-2, with D uncertain. The ends were cut back, 1 base at V and 2 bases at J, with 8 bases in the middle. This CDR3 has 14 amino acids. The V gene's germline CDR1 is LNHNV and CDR2 YYDKDF (reference sequence). DNA of the CDR3: TGTGCCACCAGCAGAGGGGCGGGGAACTATGGCTACACCTTC. Translated, it gives CATSRGAGNYGYTF.

Written as DNA, the CDR3 is TGTGCCATCAGTGAGTCTGGGACAGGAAACTATGGCTACACCTTC. Its translation is CAISESGTGNYGYTF. This chain uses TRBV10-3 with TRBJ1-2; 8 nucleotides match TRBD1. The germline gives CDR1 ENHRY, CDR2 SYGVKD. The V and J ends lost 0 bases and 2 bases, in that order; junction bases with no gene match: 2. The CDR3 covers 15 residues.

The chain carries TRBV20-1 and TRBJ2-1, with TRBD1 as a possible D gene (6 bases). The better agreement between TRBJ2-7 and the DNA end casts doubt on the J call. This CDR3 contains 13 residues. CDR1 is DFQATT and CDR2 is SNEGSKA in the germline V gene (reference sequence). The CDR3 is CSYLGGRYNEQYF. The CDR3 DNA reads as TGCAGTTACCTTGGGGGCAGGTACAATGAGCAGTACTTC.

The chain carries TRBV6-5 and TRBJ2-1; D is possibly TRBD1 or TRBD2 (5 bases each). The length of the CDR3 is 15 residues. Germline loops: CDR1 MNHEY, CDR2 SVGAGI. The ends were cut back, 2 bases at V and 9 bases at J, with 17 bases in the middle. The CDR3 region has the DNA TGTGCCAGCAGTTACCAAGGGACCCCTATGAGTGAGCAGTTCTTC. It translates to CASSYQGTPMSEQFF.

This clonotype was counted between two and nine times. The V and J genes are TRBV7-2 and TRBJ2-5, with D uncertain. Trimming took off 1 base at V and 4 bases at J, with 16 bases between the two ends. The CDR3 runs 16 residues. The V gene's germline CDR1 is SGHTA and CDR2 FQGNSA. CDR3 coding DNA: TGTGCCAGCAGCTTAGGGGTCAGACCCGAGAGAGAGACCCAGTACTTC. Translation: CASSLGVRPERETQYF.

V is TRBV9 and J is TRBJ2-1; D is possibly TRBD1 (5 bases). CDR3 length: 14 amino acids. V lost 4 bases and J 8 bases, leaving 16 bases between the germline ends. Germline V gene lookup returns CDR1 SGDLS and CDR2 YYNGEE. The CDR3 coding sequence is TGTGCCAGCAGCCTGGGGCCCCCGGGCGATGAGCAGTTCTTC. As protein: CASSLGPPGDEQFF.

This clonotype appeared a few times. The CDR3 region has the DNA TGCAGCGTCCTGCTCGGGGACAGGGGTTCCTACGAGCAGTACTTC. Translated, it gives CSVLLGDRGSYEQYF. The chain employs TRBV29-1 and TRBJ2-7; 10 bases are shared with TRBD1. Per the germline V gene, CDR1 is SQVTM and CDR2 is ANQGSEA. The V and J ends lost 6 bases and 1 base, in that order; junction bases with no gene match: 9. This CDR3 contains 15 residues.

The rearrangement links TRBV5-1 to TRBJ2-3, with a weak D call TRBD2 (6 bases). The CDR3 is 16 amino acids. Germline CDR1 reads SGHRS; CDR2 reads YFSETQ. The V and J ends lost 1 base and 0 bases respectively, with 12 bases between them. The CDR3 sequence is CASSLSGAFSTDTQYF. The CDR3 DNA reads TGCGCCAGCAGCTTGTCGGGAGCGTTCAGCACAGATACGCAGTATTTT. Full variable domain (outside the CDR3, taken from reference TRBV5-1 and TRBJ2-3): KAGVTQTPRYLIKTRGQQVTLSCSPISGHRSVSWYQQTPGQGLQFLFEYFSETQRNKGNFPGRFSGRQFSNSRSEMNVSTLELGDSALYLCASSLSGAFSTDTQYFGPGTRLTVL.